Included here is one T cell receptor (beta chain) sequence, with context. It lacks a known antigen. No base quality values were provided; no much bigger clone lies one nucleotide off. These data are taken from a study of PD-1 blockade in classical Hodgkin lymphoma (dated by TCRdb to the early 2020s). Study-level background: Nivolumab dosing was 3 mg/kg intravenously every 2 weeks, continuing until either disease progression or unacceptable toxicity. The study used TCR beta sequencing and CyTOF to define a peripheral blood immune signature of response to PD-1 blockade in classical Hodgkin lymphoma.

The sample's time point label, decoded: cycle 4 day 1 (C4D1), after around six weeks of nivolumab. Relapse after autologous stem cell transplantation had occurred in all trial patients, and cohorts A, B and C were distinguished by prior brentuximab vedotin exposure. The trial cohort included around 60 patients with relapsed/refractory classical Hodgkin lymphoma, and each patient had a best overall response of complete response, partial response or progressive disease. Trial patients were treated with single-agent nivolumab in the multi-cohort phase II CheckMate 205 trial. Best overall response was determined by an independent review committee according to the 2007 International Working Group response criteria. Trial PBMCs were obtained immediately prior to nivolumab initiation (C1D1) and on therapy at cycle 2 day 1 and cycle 4 day 1. After peripheral blood was drawn into 8 mL Vacutainer Cell Preparation Tubes, PBMCs were isolated by centrifugation and then cryopreserved.

The investigation overall reported the following: The study covered only a single clinical trial cohort, and the causes of the repertoire differences, possibly disease activity or prior therapy, were still not defined. Lower diversity was seen in patients whose nivolumab began less than 1 year after ASCT, and these patients were left out of later analyses so that immune reconstitution would not confound the results. Trial patients with a complete response had baseline diversity similar to that of newly diagnosed patients, while partial responders and progressors had significantly lower diversity. Baseline TCR diversity was reported to be lower in newly diagnosed patients than in healthy donors, and even lower in relapsed/refractory patients. A significant rise by C4D1 was seen in CD4+ but not CD8+ TCR diversity (p=0.0027 vs p=0.16), with the rise being most apparent in complete responders (p=0.02).

The Qiagen DNeasy kit was used to extract genomic DNA both from unsorted PBMCs and from the negatively selected CD4+ and CD8+ fractions. TCR beta CDR3 regions were subjected to amplification by immunoSEQ multiplex PCR with primers that anneal to V and J segments. A synthetic immune receptor repertoire was used to minimize amplification bias, and remaining bias was computationally removed after sequencing. The study's processing was this. Repertoire diversity was quantified as the Shannon entropy index using custom Python scripts. Unsorted, CD4+ and CD8+ repertoires were analyzed separately, except for combined analyses in which CD4+ and CD8+ sequences were merged in silico. A clone was considered expanded if an increase in frequency of at least 2-fold after treatment relative to C1D1 was found, and a pseudocount of 0.5 was applied to clones undetected at baseline. Clones with 0 or 1 copy at C1D1 were defined as singleton clones, while clones with 2 or more copies were defined as non-singleton clones. Clones expanded in unsorted samples were assigned a CD4+, CD8+ or unknown annotation through matching of protein sequences in sorted samples from the same patient. Wilcoxon tests on paired samples were used to test changes in diversity from C1D1 to C4D1. Here the immuneACCESS table is served through TCRdb, limited to in-frame sequences with V and J called. Missing clones are a known gap in these copies; in checked studies unresolved V genes cover under half, and the rest lacks a known reason. Clonal size and the V and J genes are those of that table, whereas D and trimming came from the DNA. The sample has tens of thousands of clones on record, around 80% of them singletons. The ten largest make up 9.4% of the sample.

The TCR originated in a human donor with classical Hodgkin lymphoma. Sequencing used peripheral blood mononuclear cells (PBMCs), obtained before the fourth cycle of nivolumab.

For the CDR3, the sequence is CASSFRGDYGYTF. The nucleotide sequence reads as follows: TGTGCCAGCAGCTTCCGGGGCGACTATGGCTACACCTTC. The rearranged chain carries TRBV7-9 and TRBJ1-2; the best D guess is TRBD1, with 5 bases matching. The CDR3 sequence holds 13 residues, the cysteine and phenylalanine included. The kept DNA is CDR3 alone, 39 bases in frame from the first base. Per the germline V gene (reference sequence), SEHNR is the CDR1 and FQNEAQ is the CDR2. The trim is 3 bases for V and 3 bases for J, with a gap of 8 bases between the germline ends.